This TCR beta chain stems from a study of low-dose radiotherapy and immunotherapy resistance in tumors. Study summary: Cyclophosphamide went in intravenously at 200 mg/m2 every two weeks, one day before radiation and immunotherapy.

V was cut by 5 bases and J by 6 bases, with 16 bases left in between. The CDR3 runs to 14 residues. Germline CDR1 SGHDN, CDR2 FVKESK. Time point here: before trial treatment. Donors received a regimen that comprised nivolumab, ipilimumab, aspirin, low-dose cyclophosphamide and low-dose radiotherapy. Eligibility required advanced solid tumors lacking tumor-infiltrating lymphocytes. Ten or more counts support this clonotype. With TRAV- and TRBV-specific primers, first-strand cDNA was made, covering the alpha and beta chains. Over roughly 18 PCR cycles, TCRs were amplified from a constant-region primer and V-primer adapter. In vitro transcription amplified the mRNA that had been isolated. TCRdb recomputed calls from the reads with MiXCR, one row per CDR3 protein. The table has approximately 84,000 distinct CDR3 sequences, 15% to 20% seen once.

Sequenced material: PBMCs, taken before treatment. The sequence was collected from a male donor with prostate cancer. The chain employs TRBV14 and TRBJ1-1, with D possibly being TRBD1 (5 bases). The CDR3 nucleotides are TGTGCCAGCAGCTTTGCATGGGGGTCCGCTGAAGCTTTCTTT. Translated, it gives CASSFAWGSAEAFF.